A selection of T cell receptor beta chains follows, all from one sample in a study of cytomegalovirus exposure and HLA in healthy donors. The data were produced by immunoSEQ multiplex PCR, yet TCRdb's version contains in-frame clones alone and is incomplete. The sample yields 110,000 to 150,000 clones, approximately 82% seen once. The specimen sequenced was PBMCs. The receptors originated from a woman in her sixties in good health and CMV-seropositive. The CDR3 runs from the conserved cysteine through the conserved F or W. The order of the fields is V gene, D gene, J gene, clone size, CDR3 length, CDR3 protein, CDR3 DNA. The D gene is left open where the match is weak. For some rows the clone size is stated as once, few or many, or as a class when expanded; others skip it.

V: TRBV30; D: TRBD1; J: TRBJ1-2; size: -; length: 14; CDR3: CAWSVGDRAYGYTF; DNA: TGTGCCTGGAGTGTTGGAGACAGGGCCTATGGCTACACCTTC
V: TRBV6-6; D: TRBD1; J: TRBJ1-2; size: few; length: 14; CDR3: CASSYLQGADGYTF; DNA: TGTGCCAGCAGTTACTTACAGGGGGCTGATGGCTACACCTTC
V: TRBV7-7; D: TRBD2; J: TRBJ2-3; size: -; length: 15; CDR3: CASSLGLGRGDTQYF; DNA: TGTGCTAGCAGCTTAGGACTAGGGCGCGGGGATACGCAGTATTTT
V: TRBV30; D: -; J: TRBJ2-7; size: -; length: 14; CDR3: CAWSVLVSRGGQYF; DNA: TGTGCCTGGAGTGTACTTGTCAGCCGAGGAGGCCAGTACTTC
V: TRBV19; D: TRBD2; J: TRBJ2-5; size: -; length: 14; CDR3: CASGDSGKTETQYF; DNA: TGTGCCAGTGGGGATAGCGGGAAGACAGAGACCCAGTACTTC
V: TRBV10-3; D: -; J: TRBJ1-2; size: -; length: 14; CDR3: CAITEGLQNYGYTF; DNA: TGTGCCATCACCGAGGGACTTCAAAACTATGGCTACACCTTC
V: TRBV9; D: TRBD1; J: TRBJ1-4; size: -; length: 17; CDR3: CASSVDPGGSANEKLFF; DNA: TGTGCCAGCAGCGTAGACCCAGGGGGCTCGGCTAATGAAAAACTGTTTTTT
V: TRBV21-1; D: -; J: TRBJ2-7; size: -; length: 19; CDR3: CASSPQTSGSFKGSYEQYF; DNA: TGTGCCAGCAGCCCCCAGACTAGCGGGAGCTTTAAGGGCTCCTACGAGCAGTACTTC
V: TRBV27; D: TRBD2; J: TRBJ2-7; size: -; length: 14; CDR3: CASSSGLAGYEQYF; DNA: TGTGCCAGCAGTTCGGGACTAGCGGGATACGAGCAGTACTTC
V: TRBV6-6; D: TRBD1; J: TRBJ1-2; size: -; length: 16; CDR3: CASSYHRGRKTGGYTF; DNA: TGTGCCAGCAGTTACCACAGGGGGCGGAAGACAGGTGGCTACACCTTC
V: TRBV11-1; D: -; J: TRBJ2-7; size: -; length: 14; CDR3: CASSLVYGKGEQYF; DNA: TGTGCCAGCAGCTTAGTCTACGGGAAGGGCGAGCAGTACTTC
V: TRBV16; D: -; J: TRBJ2-7; size: -; length: 12; CDR3: CASSLPSYEQYF; DNA: TGTGCCAGCAGCCTGCCCTCCTACGAGCAGTACTTC
V: TRBV6-1; D: -; J: TRBJ2-5; size: -; length: 13; CDR3: CASSRQAGETQYF; DNA: TGTGCCAGCAGTAGACAGGCCGGGGAGACCCAGTACTTC
V: TRBV27; D: -; J: TRBJ2-7; size: -; length: 14; CDR3: CASWGGTGVYEQYF; DNA: TGTGCCAGCTGGGGCGGAACGGGGGTCTACGAGCAGTACTTC